This T cell receptor beta chain was sequenced during a study of T cell responses to AZD1222 COVID-19 vaccine. A note on this clone: Its antigen is not known.

This table comes from immunoSEQ multiplex PCR, and its TCRdb copy is limited to in-frame clones, with some not included. Here the sample spans more than 100,000 clones, roughly 84% being singletons. Findings and caveats of the study: Donors skewed white British and female; clonal diversity was possibly underestimated. The reported proportion of spike-specific TCRs targeting unmutated variant regions was nearly half. Regions 160-218 and 743-854 dominated among vaccine-associated CD4 TCRs spanning spike.

The CDR3 is 17 residues long. Germline assignment: CDR1 SGHRS and CDR2 YFSETQ. Trimming took off 4 bases at V and 2 bases at J, with 18 bases between the two ends. The chain couples TRBV5-1 to TRBJ2-2; D might be TRBD1 (6 bases). This specimen was peripheral blood, taken on day 0 of AZD1222 vaccination. The clonotype was recovered from an adult in good health. The CDR3 nucleotides are TGCGCCAGCAGCCCGATACAGGGCCGGCCCAACACCGGGGAGCTGTTTTTT. This sequence encodes CASSPIQGRPNTGELFF.